Each of the 2 T cell receptor beta chains below was sequenced from the same sample in a study of T-cell reconstitution after alpha-beta-depleted transplantation in children (dated by TCRdb to the mid-2010s). The library relied on PCR. TCRdb records Illumina HiSeq 2500 as the sequencer. TCR library preparation used molecular barcoding, with unique molecular identifiers applied to normalize quantification of the TCRbeta repertoire. Starting from the raw public reads, TCRdb applied fastp trimming at Q25, assembled clones with MiXCR and retained in-frame beta chains. Every entry covers one CDR3 protein and lists the most common genes and DNA from its rows. The sample data list almost 500,000 distinct CDR3 sequences, and roughly an eighth of these were observed just once. The ten largest make up less than 6.5% of the sample. This specimen was PBMCs from the stem cell graft donor, taken from the stem cell graft. These receptors were collected from a human donor who donated a stem cell graft to a child with combined immunodeficiency.

The table lists this clonotype with a few counts. The chain carries TRBV20-1 and TRBJ2-5; a possible D gene is TRBD2 (6 bases). Germline CDR1 reads DFQATT; CDR2 reads SNEGSKA (reference sequence). This CDR3 region has 13 residues. The germline V and J ends were trimmed by 4 bases and 5 bases, with 14 bases remaining between them. CDR3 in DNA: TGCAGTGCTATGGCCGGGGGAGAGGAGACCCAGTACTTC. Translation gives CSAMAGGEETQYF.

This clonotype was observed a few times. The rearrangement uses TRBV5-1 and TRBJ2-1, with D possibly matching TRBD2 (6 bases). The CDR3 loop spans 15 amino acids. Trimming left V 6 bases short and J 1 base short, with 14 bases between. Per the germline V gene, CDR1 is SGHRS and CDR2 is YFSETQ. The CDR3 DNA follows: TGCGCCAGCACTCCGGGGGAGGCATCCTACAATGAGCAGTTCTTC. It codes for CASTPGEASYNEQFF. Complete variable domain (other parts from reference TRBV5-1 and TRBJ2-1): KAGVTQTPRYLIKTRGQQVTLSCSPISGHRSVSWYQQTPGQGLQFLFEYFSETQRNKGNFPGRFSGRQFSNSRSEMNVSTLELGDSALYLCASTPGEASYNEQFFGPGTRLTVL.